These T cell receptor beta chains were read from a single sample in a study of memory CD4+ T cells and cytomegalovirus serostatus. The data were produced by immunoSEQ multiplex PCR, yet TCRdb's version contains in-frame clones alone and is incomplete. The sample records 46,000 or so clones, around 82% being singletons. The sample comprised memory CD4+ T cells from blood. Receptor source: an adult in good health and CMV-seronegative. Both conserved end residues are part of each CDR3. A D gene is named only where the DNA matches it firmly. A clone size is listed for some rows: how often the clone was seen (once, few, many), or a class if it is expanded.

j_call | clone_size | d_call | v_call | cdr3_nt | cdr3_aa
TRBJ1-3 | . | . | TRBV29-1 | TGCAGCGTTGCCCCCCGAGGCAACTCTGGAAACACCATATATTTT | CSVAPRGNSGNTIYF
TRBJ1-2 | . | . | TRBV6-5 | TGTGCCAGCAGCATACAGGGTACCTATGGCTACACCTTC | CASSIQGTYGYTF
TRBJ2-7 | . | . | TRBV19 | TGTGCCAGTGCGGACACTTTTAGCTCCTACGAGCAGTACTTC | CASADTFSSYEQYF
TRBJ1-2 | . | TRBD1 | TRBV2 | TGTGCCAGCAGGCCGGGACAGGGGGCTTATGGCTACACCTTC | CASRPGQGAYGYTF
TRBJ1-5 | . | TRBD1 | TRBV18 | TGTGCCAGCTCACCAGGAACAGGGGGTCAGCCCCAGCATTTT | CASSPGTGGQPQHF
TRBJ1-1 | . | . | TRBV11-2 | TGTGCCAGCAGCTTTTCGGGGGAAGCTTTCTTT | CASSFSGEAFF
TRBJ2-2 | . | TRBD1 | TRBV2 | TGTGCCAGCAGCGGGGACAGTACCGGGGAGCTGTTTTTT | CASSGDSTGELFF
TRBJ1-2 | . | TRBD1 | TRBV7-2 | TGTGCCAGCAGCTCCTCGACAGGGAACTATGGCTACACCTTC | CASSSSTGNYGYTF
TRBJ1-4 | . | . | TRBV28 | TGTGCCAGCACCAAATCGCGGGGCAGGGCAACTAATGAAAAACTGTTTTTT | CASTKSRGRATNEKLFF
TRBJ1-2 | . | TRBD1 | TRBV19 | TGTGCCAGTAGGTTACCAGGGGGCGCCTATGGCTACACCTTC | CASRLPGGAYGYTF
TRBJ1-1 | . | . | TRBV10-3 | TGTGCCATCAGAGAAGACAGCTTCACTGAAGCTTTCTTT | CAIREDSFTEAFF
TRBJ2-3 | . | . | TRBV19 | TGTGCCAGTAAAGAGACCGCCGGGGGCACAGATACGCAGTATTTT | CASKETAGGTDTQYF
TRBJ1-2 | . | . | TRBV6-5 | TGTGCCAGCAGTACGGGGGGAAACACCTATGGCTACACCTTC | CASSTGGNTYGYTF
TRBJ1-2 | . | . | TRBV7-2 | TGTGCCAGCAGCTTAGGCGGGATCCAGGGCTACACCTTC | CASSLGGIQGYTF
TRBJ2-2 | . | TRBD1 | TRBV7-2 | TGTGCCAGCAGCTTATTGGGGGACAGGGTCACCGGGGAGCTGTTTTTT | CASSLLGDRVTGELFF
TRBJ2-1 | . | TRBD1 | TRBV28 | TGTGCCAGCAGTCTACGGACAGGGAGCAATGAGCAGTTCTTC | CASSLRTGSNEQFF
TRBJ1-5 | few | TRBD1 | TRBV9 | TGTGCCAGGAGACAGGGCAAATATAGCAATCAGCCCCAGCATTTT | CARRQGKYSNQPQHF
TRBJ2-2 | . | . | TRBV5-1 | TGCGCCAGCAGCTACACTTCATCATCAGCGGTCAGGGGGGAGCTGTTTTTT | CASSYTSSSAVRGELFF
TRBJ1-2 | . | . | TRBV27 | TGTGCCAGCAGTTTATCGGGGGGGAAGGATGGCTACACCTTC | CASSLSGGKDGYTF
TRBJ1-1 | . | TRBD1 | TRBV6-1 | TGTGCCAGCAGTGATTCAGGGGGTTACACTGAAGCTTTCTTT | CASSDSGGYTEAFF
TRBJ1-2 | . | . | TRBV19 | TGTGCCAGTAGCCCAATTCGGGCTAACTATGGCTACACCTTC | CASSPIRANYGYTF
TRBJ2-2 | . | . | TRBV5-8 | TGTGCCAGCAGCCCCCACCGAAACACCGGGGAGCTGTTTTTT | CASSPHRNTGELFF